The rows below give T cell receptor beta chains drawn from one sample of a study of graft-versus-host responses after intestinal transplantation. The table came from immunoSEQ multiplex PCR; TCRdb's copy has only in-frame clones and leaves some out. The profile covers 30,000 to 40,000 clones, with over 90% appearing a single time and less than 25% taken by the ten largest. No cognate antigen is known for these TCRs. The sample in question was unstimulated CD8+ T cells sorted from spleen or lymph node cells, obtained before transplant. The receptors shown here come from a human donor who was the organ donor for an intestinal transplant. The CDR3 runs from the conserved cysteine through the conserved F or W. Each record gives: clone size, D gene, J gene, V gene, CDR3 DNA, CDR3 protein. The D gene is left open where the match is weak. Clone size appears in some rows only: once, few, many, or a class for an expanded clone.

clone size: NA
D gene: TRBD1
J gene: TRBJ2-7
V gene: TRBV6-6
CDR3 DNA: TGTGCCACCCGACAGGGGGCATACGAGCAGTACTTC
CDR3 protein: CATRQGAYEQYF

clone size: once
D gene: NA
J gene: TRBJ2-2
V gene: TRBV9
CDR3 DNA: TGTGCCAGCAGCCCTCCGGCTAGCGTTAACGGGGAGCTGTTTTTT
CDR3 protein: CASSPPASVNGELFF

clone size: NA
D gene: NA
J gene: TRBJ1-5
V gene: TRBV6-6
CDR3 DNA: TGTGCCAGCAGGCGGTTCAATCAGCCCCAGCATTTT
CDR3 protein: CASRRFNQPQHF

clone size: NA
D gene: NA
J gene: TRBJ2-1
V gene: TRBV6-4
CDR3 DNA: TGTGCCAGCAGTGACCACGATTTGAGGGAGTGGGGCAATGAGCAGTTCTTC
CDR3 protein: CASSDHDLREWGNEQFF

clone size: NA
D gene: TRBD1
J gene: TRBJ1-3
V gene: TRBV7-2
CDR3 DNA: TGTGCCAGCAGCTTATTCCGGGACAGGGGGTTTCCAGGAAACACCATATATTTT
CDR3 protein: CASSLFRDRGFPGNTIYF

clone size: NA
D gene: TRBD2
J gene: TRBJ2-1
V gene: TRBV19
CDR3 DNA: TGTGCCAGTAGTATTTTATGGCTAGCGGGAGGGTACAATGAGCAGTTCTTC
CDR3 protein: CASSILWLAGGYNEQFF

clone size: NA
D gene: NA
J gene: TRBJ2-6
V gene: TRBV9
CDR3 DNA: TGTGCCAGCCGGGGTGGGTATCCCCGAAGCGGGGCCAACGTCCTGACTTTC
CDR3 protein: CASRGGYPRSGANVLTF

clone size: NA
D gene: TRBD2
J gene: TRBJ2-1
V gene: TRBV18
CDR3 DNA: TGTGCCAGCTCCCAGGATAGCGGGAGTTACAATGAGCAGTTCTTC
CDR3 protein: CASSQDSGSYNEQFF

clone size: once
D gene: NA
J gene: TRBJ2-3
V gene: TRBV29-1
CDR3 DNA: TGCAGCGTTGTCGAGCCTAGCACAGATACGCAGTATTTT
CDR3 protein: CSVVEPSTDTQYF

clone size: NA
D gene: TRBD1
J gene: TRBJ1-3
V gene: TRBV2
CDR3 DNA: TGTGCCAGCATCTTGACAGGGAGCGGAAACACCATATATTTT
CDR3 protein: CASILTGSGNTIYF

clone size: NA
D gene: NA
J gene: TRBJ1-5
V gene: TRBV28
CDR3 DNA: TGTGCCAGCAGTTTTATCAGGGGACAGCCCCAGCATTTT
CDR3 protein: CASSFIRGQPQHF

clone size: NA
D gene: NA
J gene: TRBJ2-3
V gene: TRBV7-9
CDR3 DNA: TGTGCCGGCAGCTTAGACTCGCCTGCCACAGATACGCAGTATTTT
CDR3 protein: CAGSLDSPATDTQYF

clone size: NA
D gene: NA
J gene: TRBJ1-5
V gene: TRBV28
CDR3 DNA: TGTGCCAGCAGTCTCACCTATCAGCCCCAGCATTTT
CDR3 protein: CASSLTYQPQHF

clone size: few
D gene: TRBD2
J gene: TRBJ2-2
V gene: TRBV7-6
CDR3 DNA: TGTGCCAGCAGTCTTAGGGGCGGGGGACTTAACACCGGGGAGCTGTTTTTT
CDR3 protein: CASSLRGGGLNTGELFF

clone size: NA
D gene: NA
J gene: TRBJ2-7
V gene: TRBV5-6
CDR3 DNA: TGTGCCAGCAGCTTGGTATATGGGTACGAGCAGTACTTC
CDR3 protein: CASSLVYGYEQYF

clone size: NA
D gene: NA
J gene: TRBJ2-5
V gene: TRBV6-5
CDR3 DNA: TGTGCCAGCAGTGCCAGAGTCCGAGAGACCCAGTACTTC
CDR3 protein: CASSARVRETQYF

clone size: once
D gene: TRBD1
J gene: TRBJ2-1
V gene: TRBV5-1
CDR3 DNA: TGCGCCAGCAGCTCCCGGGACAGGTCCTACAATGAGCAGTTCTTC
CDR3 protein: CASSSRDRSYNEQFF

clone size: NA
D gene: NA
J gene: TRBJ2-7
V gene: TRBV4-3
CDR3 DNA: TGCGCCAGCAGCCAAGCCCGGTGGGTCGGGGAGCAGTACTTC
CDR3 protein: CASSQARWVGEQYF